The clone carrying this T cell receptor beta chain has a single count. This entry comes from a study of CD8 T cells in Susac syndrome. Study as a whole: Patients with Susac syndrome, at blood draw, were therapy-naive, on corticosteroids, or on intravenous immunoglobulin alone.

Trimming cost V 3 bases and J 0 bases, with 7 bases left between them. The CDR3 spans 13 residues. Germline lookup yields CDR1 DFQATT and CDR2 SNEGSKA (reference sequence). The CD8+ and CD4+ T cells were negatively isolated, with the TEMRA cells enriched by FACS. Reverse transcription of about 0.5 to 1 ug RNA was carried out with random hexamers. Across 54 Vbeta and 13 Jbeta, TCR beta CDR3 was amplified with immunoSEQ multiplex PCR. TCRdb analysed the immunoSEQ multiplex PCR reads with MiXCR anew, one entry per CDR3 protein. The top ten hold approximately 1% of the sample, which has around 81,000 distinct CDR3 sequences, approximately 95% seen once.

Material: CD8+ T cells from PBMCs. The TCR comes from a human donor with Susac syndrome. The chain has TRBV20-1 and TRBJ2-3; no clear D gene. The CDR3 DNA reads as TGCAGTGCTAGCTCGATTAGCACAGATACGCAGTATTTT. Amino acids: CSASSISTDTQYF.